The 18 T cell receptor beta chains presented below share a single source sample, sequenced in a study of early T cells in non-severe SARS-CoV-2 infection. TCRdb re-called the 5' RACE reads through MiXCR, storing one row per CDR3 protein. This sample has 30,000 to 45,000 distinct CDR3 sequences, with 8% to 10% found just once. Sequenced input: whole blood. The receptors here all came from an adult who was a healthcare worker with PCR-confirmed SARS-CoV-2 infection or an uninfected control (not recorded which).

This clonotype showed up just a few times. The chain employs TRBV4-3 and TRBJ1-5, with D perhaps matching TRBD1 (5 bases). Germline lookup yields CDR1 LGHNA and CDR2 YSLEER. Trimming left V 0 bases short and J 2 bases short, with 11 bases between. The CDR3 has 16 residues. As DNA, the CDR3 is TGCGCCAGCAGCCAAGATTTGATCAGGGGCAATCAGCCCCAGCATTTT. Its protein product is CASSQDLIRGNQPQHF.

This clonotype was recorded many times. The chain combines TRBV7-9 with TRBJ1-2; D uncertain. This CDR3 has 13 residues. Germline loops: CDR1 SEHNR, CDR2 FQNEAQ (reference sequence). Trimming took off 5 bases at V and 5 bases at J, with 12 bases between the two ends. The CDR3 sequence is CASSAFRFYGYTF. CDR3 nucleotide sequence: TGTGCCAGCAGCGCGTTCCGCTTTTATGGCTACACCTTC.

At least ten counts were recorded for this clonotype. This rearrangement joins TRBV20-1 to TRBJ1-2; a weak D match, TRBD1 (5 bases). This CDR3 spans 14 amino acids. Per the germline V gene, CDR1 is DFQATT and CDR2 is SNEGSKA (reference sequence). Trimming left V 6 bases short and J 6 bases short, with 20 bases between. The CDR3 bases are TGCAGTGCCCTTAGGTTCAGGGCGGGGGATGGCTACACCTTC. This gives the protein CSALRFRAGDGYTF.

This clonotype was seen many times. The chain carries TRBV29-1 and TRBJ1-2; D is unclear. V was cut by 1 base and J by 8 bases, with 11 bases left in between. The CDR3 totals 12 residues. Germline V gives CDR1 SQVTM, CDR2 ANQGSEA. CDR3 sequence (DNA): TGCAGCGTTGAAGTGAAGACCAGGGGCTACACCTTC. Translation: CSVEVKTRGYTF.

This clonotype was picked up many times. This chain joins TRBV5-6 and TRBJ1-5, with D maybe TRBD1 (5 bases). V dropped 0 bases and J dropped 2 bases, with 12 bases sitting between them. Per the germline V gene, CDR1 is SGHDT and CDR2 is YYEEEE. The CDR3 has 16 residues. CDR3 sequence: CASSLGPGLGNQPQHF. As DNA, the CDR3 is TGTGCCAGCAGCTTGGGCCCAGGGTTGGGCAATCAGCCCCAGCATTTT.

This rearrangement joins TRBV19 to TRBJ2-3; 7 positions agree with TRBD2. Germline V gene sequence: CDR1 LNHDA, CDR2 SQIVND (reference sequence). Trimming cost V 6 bases and J 4 bases; bases outside gene matches: 7. The CDR3 totals 14 residues. For the CDR3, the DNA is TGTGCCAGTAGGGGGCGGGGGACCTCAGATACGCAGTATTTT. It is translated as CASRGRGTSDTQYF.

This clonotype was seen many times. The chain uses TRBV14 and TRBJ1-6, with 7 positions matching TRBD1. This CDR3 has 15 residues. CDR1 and CDR2 from the germline V gene are SGHDN and FVKESK. Trimming at V came to 7 bases and at J to 7 bases, leaving 10 bases not matched to a gene. CDR3 in DNA: TGTGCCAGCAACCAGGGGGTAGGAAGAAATTCACCCCTCCACTTT. It is translated as CASNQGVGRNSPLHF.

Ten or more counts support this clonotype. This sequence joins TRBV20-1 and TRBJ1-2, with D maybe TRBD1 (6 bases). The ends were cut back, 1 base at V and 3 bases at J, with 12 bases in the middle. The germline V gene has CDR1 DFQATT and CDR2 SNEGSKA (reference sequence). This CDR3 spans 14 amino acids. In DNA form, the CDR3 reads TGCAGTGCTAGAGCTAGTGGACAGCACTATGGCTACACCTTC. Residues: CSARASGQHYGYTF.

This clonotype occurred many times. The chain carries TRBV4-2 and TRBJ2-3; 15 bases fit TRBD2. Germline values: CDR1 LGHNA, CDR2 YNFKEQ. The junction had 8 bases not matched to a gene; V was cut back by 4 bases and J by 6 bases. The CDR3 extends over 17 amino acids. The chain's CDR3 is CASSPGTSGGRWDTQYF. CDR3 DNA: TGTGCCAGCAGCCCCGGGACTAGCGGGGGGCGATGGGATACGCAGTATTTT.

This chain uses TRBV11-1 with TRBJ2-3; D unclear. Germline CDR1 is SGHAT and CDR2 is FQDESV (reference sequence). The CDR3 runs to 15 residues. V lost 3 bases and J 6 bases, leaving 16 bases between the germline ends. The CDR3 region has the DNA TGTGCCAGCAGCTTTGAGGCTATCAAGACTGATACGCAGTATTTT. Amino acid sequence: CASSFEAIKTDTQYF.

About this clonotype: A much more abundant neighbour one base away suggests this may be a read error. The chain employs TRBV29-1 and TRBJ2-3, with a tentative D call TRBD1 (5 bases). V lost 8 bases, J lost 0 bases, and 18 bases lay in between. CDR1 is SQVTM, CDR2 ANQGSEA, per germline. The CDR3 has 15 residues. The CDR3, as DNA: TGCAGCATCCGACGGAAGGACACCAGCACAGATACGCAGTATTTT. Translated: CSIRRKDTSTDTQYF.

This clonotype has a count of ten or more. This chain's CDR3 is CASSRSDSHSNQPQHF. DNA for the CDR3: TGTGCCAGCAGCCGGAGCGACAGTCATAGCAATCAGCCCCAGCATTTT. The chain couples TRBV3-1 to TRBJ1-5; TRBD1 might be the D (5 bases). The CDR3 extends over 16 amino acids. V lost 4 bases and J lost 0, with 13 bases in between. Per the germline V gene, CDR1 is LGHDT and CDR2 is YNNKEL (reference sequence).

This clonotype was detected many times. The gene calls are TRBV6-6 and TRBJ2-6; TRBD1 agrees at 8 bases. Germline V lookup: CDR1 MNHNY, CDR2 SVGAGI (reference sequence). Unmatched junction bases numbered 2, after V lost 4 bases and J lost 0 bases. This CDR3 comprises 16 residues. This CDR3 is CASSWDRSSGANVLTF. The CDR3, as DNA: TGTGCCAGCAGTTGGGACAGGAGCTCTGGGGCCAACGTCCTGACTTTC.

The genes are TRBV5-5 and TRBJ2-7, with 7 bases aligning to TRBD1. CDR1 is SGHKS, CDR2 YYEKEE, per germline (reference sequence). The CDR3 loop spans 13 amino acids. Unmatched junction bases numbered 5, after V lost 4 bases and J lost 4 bases. The CDR3 DNA reads as TGTGCCAGCAGCGCCGGGACAGAATACGAGCAGTACTTC. It codes for CASSAGTEYEQYF.

This clonotype has at least ten counts. This rearrangement joins TRBV2 to TRBJ2-1; 9 bases map to TRBD1. CDR3 length: 15 residues. Unmatched junction bases numbered 1, after V lost 1 base and J lost 3 bases. Germline V lookup: CDR1 SNHLY, CDR2 FYNNEI. The CDR3 coding sequence is TGTGCCAGCAGTGAAGAGGGACAGGGCTACAATGAGCAGTTCTTC. Its protein is CASSEEGQGYNEQFF.

This chain uses TRBV3-2 with TRBJ1-5; TRBD1, as called in the table, went unchecked against the DNA. TRBV3-2 is noted as a pseudogene. The CDR3 is made up of 16 amino acids. The CDR3 protein is CASSPSGRGLGQPQHF. For the CDR3, the DNA is TGTGCCAGCAGCCCCTCTGGGCGCGGTCTAGGTCAGCCCCAGCATTTT.

This clonotype was detected ten times or more. The V call is TRBV7-9, the J call TRBJ2-7; D perhaps matches TRBD2 (6 bases). The CDR3 runs 13 residues. V lost 4 bases and J 5 bases, leaving 12 bases between the germline ends. Germline V lookup: CDR1 SEHNR, CDR2 FQNEAQ (reference sequence). The CDR3 spells CASSSGLRDEQYF. CDR3 nucleotides: TGTGCCAGCAGCTCAGGACTAAGGGACGAGCAGTACTTC.

V usage is TRBV11-2 and J usage is TRBJ2-5; D is ambiguous. Between the trimmed V and J ends, which lost 3 bases and 1 base, there was a span of 9 bases. From germline, CDR1 is SGHAT and CDR2 FQNNGV. The CDR3 is 14 residues long. CDR3 region: CASSFPYSQETQYF. CDR3 DNA: TGTGCCAGCAGCTTCCCCTACAGCCAAGAGACCCAGTACTTC.